A single TCR beta chain is shown here with its context. Its specificity is not known. This entry belongs to a study of shared clonotypes between healthy human individuals. Points from the study as a whole: Exclusively blood specimens were collected; tissue repertoires likely differ. Clonotypes shared by all four donors outscored non-shared clonotypes in generation probability. Donor scarcity curtailed the genetic and exposure-history diversity represented herein.

Naive CD8 cells lacked CD45RO, underwent positive selection for CCR7 and left out terminally differentiated effector memory CD45RA+ cells. The CDR3 has 14 amino acids. The V end lost 3 bases, the J end lost 9 bases, and 15 bases lay between the germline ends. Germline values: CDR1 LNHNV, CDR2 YYDKDF (reference sequence). Genomic DNA of each subset was evenly split across several immunoSEQ plates. Libraries were prepared by immunoSEQ multiplex PCR; TCRdb keeps only in-frame clonotypes and omits some of them. The data show hundreds of thousands of clones, about 92% seen once. J is TRBJ2-4 and V is TRBV15; possibly TRBD1 for D (6 bases). This TCR came from a man aged 25-45 years in good health. Sequenced: naive CD8+ T cells sorted from blood. The CDR3, as DNA: TGTGCCACCAGCAGTCGGGACAACAAGCCCATTCAGTACTTC. Its protein is CATSSRDNKPIQYF. Filled out from reference TRBV15 and TRBJ2-4, the complete variable domain reads DAMVIQNPRYQVTQFGKPVTLSCSQTLNHNVMYWYQQKSSQAPKLLFHYYDKDFNNEADTPDNFQSRRPNTSFCFLDIRSPGLGDTAMYLCATSSRDNKPIQYFGAGTRLSVL.